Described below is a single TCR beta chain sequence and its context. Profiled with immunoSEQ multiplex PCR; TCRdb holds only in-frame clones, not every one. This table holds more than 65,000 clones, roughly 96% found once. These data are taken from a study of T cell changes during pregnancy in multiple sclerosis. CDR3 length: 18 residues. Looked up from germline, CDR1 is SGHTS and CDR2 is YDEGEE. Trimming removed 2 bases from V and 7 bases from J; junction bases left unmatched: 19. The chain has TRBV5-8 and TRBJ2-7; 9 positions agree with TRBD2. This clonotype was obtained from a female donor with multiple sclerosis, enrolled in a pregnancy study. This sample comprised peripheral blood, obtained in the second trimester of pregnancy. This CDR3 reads CASSFGLVLREGHREQYF. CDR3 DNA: TGTGCCAGCAGCTTCGGGCTGGTTTTGCGGGAGGGCCATAGGGAGCAGTACTTC.